This TCR beta chain was found in a study of post-analysis software for immune sequencing data (dated by TCRdb to 2013 to 2016). For context, the study as a whole: Relapsing-remitting, secondary progressive and progressive-relapsing multiple sclerosis were recorded as disease courses, and subtype annotation was lacking for some patients. The patient repertoires were compared against 11 previously published healthy control repertoires obtained from donors aged 6 to 25 years. A subset of samples was prepared in parallel using single-end sample barcoding, then pooled and co-amplified after Illumina adapter ligation.

About this clonotype: Its binding antigen is unknown. No much larger clone is present one base from it, and per-base qualities are unavailable.

TCR beta repertoires were profiled from peripheral blood of roughly 13 young patients with multiple sclerosis to demonstrate the VDJtools post-analysis software. The patients with multiple sclerosis were children and adolescents between roughly 6 and 17 years of age. The paper's findings and limits, for the study overall: Direct clustering with F measure showed strong co-clustering of samples prepared in the same batch, prompting a batch-effect correction. Normalized Chao1 diversity was significantly lower in multiple sclerosis patients than controls, suggesting substantial peripheral T-cell clonal expansion. Several TRBV segments, including TRBV5-6, TRBV5-1 and TRBV20-1, were significantly more frequent in patients than controls. The control group was slightly older than the multiple sclerosis patient group.

Library prep was done by PCR. Instrument on record: Illumina HiSeq 2500. To reduce PCR and sequencing biases, unique molecular identifiers were incorporated into the TCR beta cDNA libraries. Some 500,000 cDNA molecules were obtained per 1 to 10 million input T cells, so each molecule approximated one T cell. The patient libraries were prepared and sequenced using the same protocol as the earlier healthy control dataset. Samples belonging to the same batch were prepared together, multiplexed and sequenced on a shared HiSeq lane. Turning to the authors' computational methods: MIGEC handled the raw barcoded reads, throwing out single-read molecular identifier groups before consensus assembly and CDR3 extraction. Clonotype tables were post-analysed with VDJtools, normalizing diversity by down-sampling all datasets to the smallest sample size. To correct batch-related cross-sample contamination, repertoire overlap clustering matched CDR3 amino acid sequences but not nucleotide sequences. The public reads were run again by TCRdb, first through fastp at Q25 and then through MiXCR, and only productive beta chains were kept. All rows with the same CDR3 protein become a single entry with the most common DNA and genes. TCRdb, not the original authors, processed these V and J calls. This sample gives a few hundred thousand distinct CDR3 sequences in total; around 31% of them show up just once. The ten biggest clones cover around 5.9% of the sample.

Ends trimmed: V by 2 bases, J by 6 bases; bases unmatched to a gene: 5. Inclusive of the bounding cysteine and phenylalanine, the CDR3 is 14 residues long. Kept here is only the CDR3 DNA, which spans 42 bases and is read in frame from base 1. The germline V gene (reference sequence) gives CDR1 as SEHNR and CDR2 as FQNEAQ. Recombination linked TRBV7-9 to TRBJ2-3, with 7 bases in between that match TRBD1. This receptor was identified in a girl aged 2-17 years with multiple sclerosis. Sequencing used blood. CDR3 reads: CASSLKGALDTQYF. The nucleotide sequence reads as follows: TGTGCCAGCAGCTTAAAGGGGGCTCTGGATACGCAGTATTTT.